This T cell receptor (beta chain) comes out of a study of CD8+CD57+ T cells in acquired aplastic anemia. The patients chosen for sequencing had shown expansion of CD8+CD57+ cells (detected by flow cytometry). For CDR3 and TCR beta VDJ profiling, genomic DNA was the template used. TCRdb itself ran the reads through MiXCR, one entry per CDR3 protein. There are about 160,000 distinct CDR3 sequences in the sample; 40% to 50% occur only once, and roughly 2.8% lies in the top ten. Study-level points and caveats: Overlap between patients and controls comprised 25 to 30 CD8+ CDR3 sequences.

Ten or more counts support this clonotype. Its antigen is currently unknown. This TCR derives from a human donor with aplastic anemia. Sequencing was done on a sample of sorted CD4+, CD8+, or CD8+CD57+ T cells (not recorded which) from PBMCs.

The CDR3 loop is CSAFQSGDPYEQYF. The CDR3 bases are TGCAGTGCTTTTCAGAGCGGGGATCCCTACGAGCAGTACTTC. V usage is TRBV20-1 and J usage is TRBJ2-7; TRBD2 matches at 7 bases. The CDR3 is 14 residues long. Germline trimming cut 5 bases from V and 2 bases from J; bases unmatched to any gene: 9. CDR1 DFQATT and CDR2 SNEGSKA come from the germline V gene (reference sequence).